This entry lists 10 T cell receptor beta chains sequenced from one sample in a study of control samples from healthy donors and cancer patients. This table comes from immunoSEQ multiplex PCR, and its TCRdb copy is limited to in-frame clones, with some not included. Found here are 150,000 to 200,000 clones, just under 95% of them singletons; the top ten hold over 1.1%. The sample was blood. Receptors were obtained from a man younger than 30 in good health.

The chain's CDR3 is CASTADSLQQETQYF. The CDR3 DNA is TGTGCCAGCACCGCGGACAGCCTCCAGCAAGAGACCCAGTACTTC. The chain couples TRBV6-5 to TRBJ2-5, with D perhaps TRBD1 (6 bases). The CDR3 runs to 15 residues. The germline V and J ends were trimmed by 7 bases and 2 bases, with 17 bases remaining between them. The germline CDR1 and CDR2 sequences are MNHEY and SVGAGI.

This chain connects TRBV2 to TRBJ2-5; 7 bases align to TRBD2. Germline V gene data show CDR1 as SNHLY and CDR2 as FYNNEI. V was pared by 9 bases and J by 4 bases, with 5 bases of the junction left unmatched. The CDR3 is 12 residues long. CDR3 amino acids: CASRREGETQYF. The CDR3 coding sequence is TGTGCCAGTAGGAGGGAGGGAGAGACCCAGTACTTC.

The V and J genes are TRBV9 and TRBJ1-6, with D unclear. This CDR3 has 15 amino acids. Trimming left V 1 base short and J 6 bases short, with 11 bases between. CDR1 is SGDLS and CDR2 is YYNGEE in the germline V gene. Here the CDR3 reads CASSVSALSNSPLHF. The CDR3 DNA reads TGTGCCAGCAGCGTATCGGCGTTAAGTAATTCACCCCTCCACTTT.

This clone came up once. This chain connects TRBV3-1 (or the pseudogene TRBV3-2) to TRBJ1-3, with 10 bases aligning to TRBD1. V dropped 4 bases and J dropped 4; count of bases not matched to a gene: 7. The germline V gene has CDR1 LGHDT and CDR2 YNNKEL (reference sequence). The CDR3 extends over 16 amino acids. This CDR3 reads CASSPRDRGQGNTIYF. The CDR3, as DNA: TGTGCCAGCAGCCCCCGCGACAGGGGGCAAGGAAACACCATATATTTT.

This clone was seen many times. V and J are TRBV3-1 (or the pseudogene TRBV3-2) and TRBJ1-3; D possibly corresponds to TRBD1 (5 bases). Per germline, CDR1 LGHDT and CDR2 YNNKEL (reference sequence). V dropped 1 base and J dropped 2 bases, with 9 bases sitting between them. The CDR3 spans 15 residues. CDR3: CASSQGIGAGNTIYF. The CDR3 bases are TGTGCCAGCAGCCAAGGAATAGGGGCTGGAAACACCATATATTTT.

This clone was recorded once. The genes are TRBV7-3 and TRBJ2-2; TRBD2 matches 8 bases. Germline CDR1 and CDR2: SGHTA and FQGTGA. CDR3 length: 17 residues. V lost 0 bases to trimming and J lost 3 bases; unmatched junction nucleotides: 6. The CDR3 bases are TGTGCCAGCAGCTTAACGCTTAGCGGGGCCCACACCGGGGAGCTGTTTTTT. This sequence encodes CASSLTLSGAHTGELFF.

The CDR3 sequence is CASSQDRTGDYSPLHF. The CDR3, as DNA: TGCGCCAGCAGCCAAGATCGGACAGGGGATTATTCACCCCTCCACTTT. The chain links TRBV4-1 to TRBJ1-6, with TRBD1 matching 9 bases. Germline CDR1 MGHRA, CDR2 YSYEKL. CDR3 length: 16 amino acids. V lost 0 bases, J lost 8 bases, and 5 bases stayed unmatched.

The genes are TRBV6-5 and TRBJ1-1; tentatively, D is TRBD1 (5 bases). The CDR3 runs to 14 residues. V was shortened by 6 bases and J by 3 bases, with 14 bases between the two germline ends. Germline V CDR1 and CDR2: MNHEY, SVGAGI. As DNA, the CDR3 is TGTGCCAGCAGCCCCGGGACGGACTACACTGAAGCTTTCTTT. Its protein product is CASSPGTDYTEAFF.

The rearrangement uses TRBV6-1 and TRBJ1-3, with no clear D. This CDR3 spans 17 amino acids. Trimming took 4 bases from V and 0 from J, leaving 16 bases between them. Germline V CDR1 and CDR2: MNHNS, SASEGT. The CDR3 here is CASSARRTGASGNTIYF. As DNA, the CDR3 is TGTGCCAGCAGTGCCCGGAGGACGGGAGCCTCTGGAAACACCATATATTTT.

This rearrangement joins TRBV19 to TRBJ2-7; D is uncertain. V was pared by 4 bases and J by 4 bases, with 11 bases between. Germline CDR1 LNHDA, CDR2 SQIVND (reference sequence). This CDR3 is 13 amino acids long. The CDR3 region is CASSKNGQYEQYF. Written as DNA, the CDR3 is TGTGCCAGTAGTAAGAATGGGCAGTACGAGCAGTACTTC.